This T cell receptor beta chain was obtained from a study of shared clonotypes between healthy human individuals. Overall study: Every donor yielded three CD4 naive, three CD4 memory, two CD8 naive and one CD8 memory plate.

The protocol was immunoSEQ multiplex PCR, while the TCRdb copy is restricted to in-frame clones and leaves out a portion. The sample has tens of thousands of clones, 62% seen once. Germline-derived CDR1 and CDR2 are SGHAT and FQNNGV. The length of the CDR3 is 14 residues. Trimming cost V 1 base and J 5 bases, with 8 bases left between them. Sequences were obtained from memory CD8+ T cells sorted from blood. Noted subset: CD45RO+ cells pooled with CCR7-negative TemRA cells. The chain employs TRBV11-2 and TRBJ2-2; no definite D call. The receptor was isolated from a man in his thirties or forties in good health. As DNA, the CDR3 is TGTGCCAGCAGCTTAGGTCCGGTTACCGGGGAGCTGTTTTTT. Translation: CASSLGPVTGELFF.